This T cell receptor beta chain was recorded in a study of T cells after yellow fever vaccination. The study's findings and limits: Post-booster repertoires again held most primary-vaccination clones (roughly 95% CD4, roughly 88% CD8).

This clonotype turned up a few times. Antigen: not known. It was through 5'RACE template switching that TCR cDNA was made, with a universal primer site and UMIs added. TCRdb called the 5' RACE reads again in MiXCR, with one record for every CDR3 protein. Found here are approximately 160,000 distinct CDR3 sequences, 7% to 10% of them singletons; the top ten hold about a third. V gave up 6 bases and J gave up 0 bases, with 11 bases separating them. In germline, CDR1 is MNHEY, CDR2 SMNVEV (reference sequence). This CDR3 region has 14 residues. The V and J genes are TRBV27 and TRBJ1-1, with D perhaps TRBD1 (5 bases). This specimen consisted of CD8+ T cells sorted from PBMCs, obtained 45 days after the yellow fever booster vaccination. This receptor was taken from a man between 18 and 29 years old who received the YFV17D yellow fever vaccine. CDR3 amino acids: CASSRQLMNTEAFF. The CDR3, as DNA: TGTGCCAGCAGCCGACAGCTCATGAACACTGAAGCTTTCTTT.